This entry is about one T cell receptor (beta chain). This record comes from a study of shared clonotypes between healthy human individuals. This CDR3 is built from 18 residues. CDR1 is SGDLS and CDR2 is YYNGEE in the germline V gene. Trimming left V 0 bases short and J 2 bases short, with 20 bases between. TCRdb's copy holds only in-frame clones and misses some; the assay was immunoSEQ multiplex PCR. The sample has some 1,400,000 clones; around 97% are singletons. The sample comprised naive CD4+ T cells sorted from blood. Indicated subset: CD45RA+ positively selected. The V and J genes are TRBV9 and TRBJ2-5, with a tentative D call TRBD2 (6 bases). The receptor was isolated from a man younger than 45 in good health. CDR3: CASSVVGSRAGLQETQYF. CDR3 sequence (DNA): TGTGCCAGCAGCGTAGTAGGTTCTCGGGCAGGACTACAAGAGACCCAGTACTTC.